Listed below are T cell receptor beta chains from one sample, sequenced in a study of CXCR3-negative and CXCR3-positive naive CD8 T cells. Each CDR3 protein gets one entry in TCRdb, which reprocessed the 5' RACE reads and gives no DNA. Here the sample table reports 35,000 to 55,000 distinct CDR3 sequences. The sequenced material came from naive CXCR3- CD8+ T cells from blood. The receptors were gathered from a human donor in good health. Some clones in this sample may be carry-over from other donors' samples. CDR3s include the opening cysteine and the closing phenylalanine or tryptophan. The size of a clone is reported for some rows only, either as once, few or many, or as a class for expanded clones.

v_gene: TRBV15
abundance: NA
len: 14
j_gene: TRBJ2-7
CDR3aa: CATSRDRDSYEQYF

v_gene: TRBV20-1
abundance: NA
len: 14
j_gene: TRBJ2-1
CDR3aa: CSAGSGPGYNEQFF

v_gene: TRBV12-3/TRBV12-4
abundance: NA
len: 13
j_gene: TRBJ1-4
CDR3aa: CASSPPLKEKLFF

v_gene: TRBV6-5
abundance: NA
len: 15
j_gene: TRBJ2-5
CDR3aa: CASSYDGGSGKTQYF

v_gene: TRBV12-3/TRBV12-4
abundance: NA
len: 12
j_gene: TRBJ2-1
CDR3aa: CASSPQGGEQFF

v_gene: TRBV12-5
abundance: NA
len: 15
j_gene: TRBJ1-1
CDR3aa: CASGRTPEVNTEAFF

v_gene: TRBV7-2
abundance: NA
len: 13
j_gene: TRBJ2-7
CDR3aa: CASSPSGSHEQYF

v_gene: TRBV20-1
abundance: medium-sized
len: 12
j_gene: TRBJ1-2
CDR3aa: CSARDREVGYTF

v_gene: TRBV29-1
abundance: NA
len: 17
j_gene: TRBJ2-1
CDR3aa: CSVGTGVDSGPHNEQFF

v_gene: TRBV6-2/TRBV6-3
abundance: NA
len: 12
j_gene: TRBJ1-1
CDR3aa: CASSYEGTEAFF

v_gene: TRBV7-9
abundance: medium-sized
len: 14
j_gene: TRBJ2-4
CDR3aa: CASSPPGAKNIQYF

v_gene: TRBV4-1
abundance: NA
len: 17
j_gene: TRBJ1-2
CDR3aa: CASSQVGGGPPSDGYTF

v_gene: TRBV20-1
abundance: NA
len: 15
j_gene: TRBJ2-1
CDR3aa: CSARDIGARANEQFF

v_gene: TRBV29-1
abundance: NA
len: 17
j_gene: TRBJ2-7
CDR3aa: CSVEDTGNRGPAYEQYF

v_gene: TRBV6-5
abundance: NA
len: 14
j_gene: TRBJ1-4
CDR3aa: CASSLRPSHEKLFF